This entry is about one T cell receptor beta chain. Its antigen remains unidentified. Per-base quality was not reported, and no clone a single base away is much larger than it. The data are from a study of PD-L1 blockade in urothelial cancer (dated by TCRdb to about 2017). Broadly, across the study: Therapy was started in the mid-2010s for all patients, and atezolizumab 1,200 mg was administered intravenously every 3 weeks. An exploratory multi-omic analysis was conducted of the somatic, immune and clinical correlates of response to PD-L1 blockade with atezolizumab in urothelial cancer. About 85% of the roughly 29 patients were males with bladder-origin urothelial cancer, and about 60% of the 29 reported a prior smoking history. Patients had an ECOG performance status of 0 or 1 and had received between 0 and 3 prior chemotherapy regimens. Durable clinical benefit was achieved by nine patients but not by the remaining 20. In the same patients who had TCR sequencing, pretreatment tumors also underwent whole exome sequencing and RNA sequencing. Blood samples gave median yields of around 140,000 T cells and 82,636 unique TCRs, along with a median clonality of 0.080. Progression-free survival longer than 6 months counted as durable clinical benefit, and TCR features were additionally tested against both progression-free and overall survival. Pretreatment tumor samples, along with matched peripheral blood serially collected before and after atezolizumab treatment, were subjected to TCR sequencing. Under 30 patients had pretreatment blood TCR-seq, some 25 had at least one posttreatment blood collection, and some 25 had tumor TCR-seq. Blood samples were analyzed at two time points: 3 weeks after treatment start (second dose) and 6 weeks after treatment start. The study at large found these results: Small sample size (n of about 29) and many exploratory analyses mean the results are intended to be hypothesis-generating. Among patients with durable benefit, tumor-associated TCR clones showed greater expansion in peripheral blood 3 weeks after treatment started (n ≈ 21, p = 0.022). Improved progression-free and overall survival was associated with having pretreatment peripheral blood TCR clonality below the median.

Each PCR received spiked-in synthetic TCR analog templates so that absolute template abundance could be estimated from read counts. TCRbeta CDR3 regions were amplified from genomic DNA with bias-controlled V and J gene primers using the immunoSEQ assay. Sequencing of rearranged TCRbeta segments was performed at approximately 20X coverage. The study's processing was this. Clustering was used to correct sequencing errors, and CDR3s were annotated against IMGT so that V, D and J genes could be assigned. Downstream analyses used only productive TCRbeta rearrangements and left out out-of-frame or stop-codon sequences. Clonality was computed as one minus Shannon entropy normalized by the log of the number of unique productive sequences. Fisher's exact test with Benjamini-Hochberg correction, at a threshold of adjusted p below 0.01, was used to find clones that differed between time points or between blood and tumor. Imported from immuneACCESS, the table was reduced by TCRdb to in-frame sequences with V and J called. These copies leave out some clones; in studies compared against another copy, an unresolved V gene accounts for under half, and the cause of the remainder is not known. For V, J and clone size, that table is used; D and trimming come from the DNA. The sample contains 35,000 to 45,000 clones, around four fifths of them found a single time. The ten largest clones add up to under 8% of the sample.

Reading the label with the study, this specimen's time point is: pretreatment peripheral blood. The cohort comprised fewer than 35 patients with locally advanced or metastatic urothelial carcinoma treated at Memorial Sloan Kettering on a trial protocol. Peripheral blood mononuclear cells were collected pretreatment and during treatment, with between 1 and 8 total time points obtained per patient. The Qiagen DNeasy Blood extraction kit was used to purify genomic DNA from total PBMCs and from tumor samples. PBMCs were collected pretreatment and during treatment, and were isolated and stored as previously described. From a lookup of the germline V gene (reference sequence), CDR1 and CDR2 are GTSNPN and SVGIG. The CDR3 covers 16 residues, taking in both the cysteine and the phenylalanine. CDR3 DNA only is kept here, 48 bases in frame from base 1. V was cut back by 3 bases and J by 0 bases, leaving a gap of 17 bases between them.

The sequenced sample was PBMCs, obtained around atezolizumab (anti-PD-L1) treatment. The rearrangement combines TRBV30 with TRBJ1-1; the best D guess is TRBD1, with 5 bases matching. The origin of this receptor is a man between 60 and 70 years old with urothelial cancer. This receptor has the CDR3 CAWSQDSLTMNTEAFF. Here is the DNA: TGTGCCTGGAGCCAAGACAGCCTAACTATGAACACTGAAGCTTTCTTT.